Listed below are T cell receptor beta chains from one sample, sequenced in a study of cytomegalovirus exposure and HLA in healthy donors. Profiling relied on immunoSEQ multiplex PCR, and the TCRdb table lists in-frame clones only, not all of them. The sample includes over 200,000 clones, 65% to 85% of them seen just once. Sequencing was done on a sample of PBMCs. These receptors came from a woman in her 30s in good health and CMV-seropositive. Both conserved end residues are part of each CDR3. Fields, in order: clone size, J gene, V gene, D gene, CDR3 protein, CDR3 DNA. D genes are given only for firm matches. Only part of the rows carry a size: once, few, many, or a class if the clone is expanded.

abundance: NA
j_gene: TRBJ2-1
v_gene: TRBV9
d_gene: TRBD1
CDR3aa: CASSRPGQGAEQFF
CDR3nt: TGTGCCAGCAGCAGGCCGGGACAGGGAGCTGAGCAGTTCTTC

abundance: NA
j_gene: TRBJ2-7
v_gene: TRBV27
d_gene: NA
CDR3aa: CASSFYYTSSYEQYF
CDR3nt: TGTGCCAGCAGTTTCTACTACACGAGCTCCTACGAGCAGTACTTC

abundance: NA
j_gene: TRBJ2-1
v_gene: TRBV15
d_gene: NA
CDR3aa: CATSHVIGEQFF
CDR3nt: TGTGCCACCAGCCACGTAATTGGTGAGCAGTTCTTC

abundance: NA
j_gene: TRBJ2-3
v_gene: TRBV7-8
d_gene: NA
CDR3aa: CASILGLNTDTQYF
CDR3nt: TGTGCCAGCATCCTGGGACTTAACACAGATACGCAGTATTTT

abundance: few
j_gene: TRBJ2-2
v_gene: TRBV21-1
d_gene: NA
CDR3aa: CASLGSPGELFF
CDR3nt: TGTGCCAGCCTCGGGAGTCCTGGGGAGCTGTTTTTT

abundance: NA
j_gene: TRBJ1-1
v_gene: TRBV10-3
d_gene: NA
CDR3aa: CAISDPMEGEAFF
CDR3nt: TGTGCCATCAGTGACCCAATGGAAGGGGAAGCTTTCTTT

abundance: NA
j_gene: TRBJ2-1
v_gene: TRBV9
d_gene: TRBD2
CDR3aa: CASSVGTTLHEQFF
CDR3nt: TGTGCCAGCAGCGTCGGGACTACCTTGCATGAGCAGTTCTTC

abundance: NA
j_gene: TRBJ2-7
v_gene: TRBV9
d_gene: NA
CDR3aa: CASSVGGGPLYEQYF
CDR3nt: TGTGCCAGCAGCGTGGGCGGGGGCCCCCTCTACGAGCAGTACTTC

abundance: NA
j_gene: TRBJ1-2
v_gene: TRBV30
d_gene: NA
CDR3aa: CAWIGGGAEYGYTF
CDR3nt: TGTGCCTGGATAGGGGGGGGCGCGGAGTATGGCTACACCTTC

abundance: NA
j_gene: TRBJ2-7
v_gene: TRBV5-1
d_gene: TRBD1
CDR3aa: CASSLGTGGYEQYF
CDR3nt: TGCGCCAGCAGCTTGGGGACAGGGGGATACGAGCAGTACTTC

abundance: once
j_gene: TRBJ2-7
v_gene: TRBV20-1
d_gene: NA
CDR3aa: CSASAQEQYF
CDR3nt: TGCAGTGCTAGCGCCCAGGAGCAGTACTTC

abundance: NA
j_gene: TRBJ1-2
v_gene: TRBV4-1
d_gene: NA
CDR3aa: CASSQVRTDAYGYTF
CDR3nt: TGCGCCAGCAGCCAAGTTCGGACAGATGCATATGGCTACACCTTC

abundance: NA
j_gene: TRBJ2-7
v_gene: TRBV28
d_gene: NA
CDR3aa: CASSLLTLHEQYF
CDR3nt: TGTGCCAGCAGTTTACTGACTCTCCACGAGCAGTACTTC

abundance: NA
j_gene: TRBJ1-2
v_gene: TRBV4-3
d_gene: TRBD1
CDR3aa: CASSQASGQGNYGYTF
CDR3nt: TGCGCCAGCAGCCAAGCCTCGGGACAGGGAAACTATGGCTACACCTTC

abundance: NA
j_gene: TRBJ1-3
v_gene: TRBV30
d_gene: NA
CDR3aa: CAWSAEGGFGSGNTIYF
CDR3nt: TGTGCCTGGAGCGCCGAGGGGGGGTTCGGATCTGGAAACACCATATATTTT

abundance: once
j_gene: TRBJ1-3
v_gene: TRBV28
d_gene: NA
CDR3aa: CASSPAGVGNTIYF
CDR3nt: TGTGCCAGCAGCCCGGCCGGGGTAGGAAACACCATATATTTT

abundance: NA
j_gene: TRBJ2-7
v_gene: TRBV30
d_gene: TRBD1
CDR3aa: CAWSGTGGYEQYF
CDR3nt: TGTGCCTGGAGTGGTACAGGGGGCTACGAGCAGTACTTC